Listed below are T cell receptor beta chains from one sample, sequenced in a study of cytomegalovirus exposure and HLA in healthy donors. Libraries were prepared by immunoSEQ multiplex PCR; TCRdb keeps only in-frame clonotypes and omits some of them. The table has 130,000 to 150,000 clones, 89% seen once; the top ten hold roughly 9.3%. The specimen sequenced was PBMCs. Receptor source: a woman under 30 in good health and CMV-seropositive. Both conserved end residues are trimmed from each CDR3. D genes are given only for firm matches. Clone size, where shown, is once, few, many, or a class for clones that have expanded.

>TRBD2|TRBV6-1|-|TRBJ2-7
ASRGTSGGTYEQY
>-|TRBV2|few|TRBJ2-3
ASSPWTSTDTQY
>TRBD1|TRBV29-1|once|TRBJ1-1
SVLGTEGPEAF
>TRBD2|TRBV11-2|-|TRBJ2-3
ASSLGLAGVTDTQY
>TRBD1|TRBV2|-|TRBJ2-1
ASSAGQGAWGEQF
>-|TRBV7-8|few|TRBJ1-3
ASSPSDRVFKNTIY
>TRBD1|TRBV28|-|TRBJ1-4
ASTPGGGGWEKLF
>TRBD1|TRBV6-1|-|TRBJ1-1
ASSVDRGNTEAF
>TRBD1|TRBV6-5|-|TRBJ2-7
ASSRGDRGGEQY
>TRBD1|TRBV28|-|TRBJ1-6
ASSIDRGWSPLH
>TRBD2|TRBV7-2|-|TRBJ2-3
ASSSGTSGGRLLTQY
>TRBD2|TRBV4-1|-|TRBJ2-3
ASSQDRLAGGSTDTQY
>-|TRBV29-1|-|TRBJ2-4
SVGQDLAKNIQY
>-|TRBV18|-|TRBJ1-1
ASSPRPSGTPLMNTEAF
>-|TRBV2|-|TRBJ2-3
ASSLGQGPDTQY
>-|TRBV12-5|-|TRBJ1-1
ASGSNPGTTLAF
>-|TRBV7-2|-|TRBJ2-5
ASSLERQETQY
>TRBD1|TRBV2|few|TRBJ2-7
ASSAGTDYEQY
>-|TRBV6-5|-|TRBJ2-3
ASSYSGGLDTQY
>-|TRBV15|-|TRBJ1-5
ATSPWGREDQPQH
>-|TRBV29-1|few|TRBJ2-1
SAARLDSYNEQF
>-|TRBV9|-|TRBJ2-3
ASSPSGLGDTQY
>-|TRBV5-1|-|TRBJ2-7
ASSPDTYEQY
>-|TRBV27|-|TRBJ2-1
ASSRRQGGNEQF